One and the same sample provided the 9 T cell receptor beta chains below, sequenced in a study of tumor-infiltrating lymphocytes in primary liver carcinoma. The blood RNA (from unsorted whole blood) was obtained, and germline DNA was also extracted. With roughly 0.5 ug total RNA as template and a constant-region primer, TCR beta cDNA was made. It was through three nested multiplex PCR rounds of slightly modified ARM-PCR that TCR beta libraries arose. In the first two PCR rounds, TRBV1-TRBV30 forward primers were paired with a C-beta reverse primer, and each round lasted nine to ten cycles. MiXCR, applied by TCRdb to the multiplex PCR reads, yields one record per CDR3 protein. The table has 250,000 to 400,000 distinct CDR3 sequences, less than 75% seen once. Sequenced input: peripheral blood. These receptors originate from a man aged 35 to 55 with primary liver carcinoma and hepatitis B virus infection.

In the case of this clonotype: One junction end does not reproduce the germline sequence, and a read error may be involved. The chain links TRBV4-2 to TRBJ2-3, with D unresolved. The V gene's germline CDR1 is LGHNA and CDR2 YNFKEQ. CDR3 length: 15 amino acids. This chain's CDR3 is CASSQGSAGADTQNF. The CDR3 DNA follows: TGTGCCAGCAGCCAAGGGTCCGCAGGCGCAGATACACAGAATTTT.

About this clonotype: Mismatch with germline at one junction end may stem from a read error. The rearrangement links TRBV5-4 to TRBJ2-1; D unclear. The CDR3 is 14 amino acids. Germline V lookup: CDR1 SGHNT, CDR2 YYREEE (reference sequence). Written as DNA, the CDR3 is TGTGCCAGTAGCTTAGCCTCTCAGAACATTGAGCAGTTCTTC. Its translation: CASSLASQNIEQFF.

V is TRBV6-1 and J is TRBJ2-7; 7 nucleotides line up with TRBD2. The CDR3 has 17 amino acids. The germline V gene has CDR1 MNHNS and CDR2 SASEGT. Trimming at V came to 10 bases and at J to 2 bases, leaving 20 bases not matched to a gene. This chain's CDR3 is CANTIGLVGVGTYEQYF. The CDR3 nucleotides are TGTGCCAACACTATAGGACTAGTGGGAGTGGGGACCTACGAGCAGTACTTC.

In its sample, this clonotype was seen many times. The gene calls are TRBV12-3 or TRBV12-4 and TRBJ1-5, with D possibly TRBD1 on 5 matching bases. This CDR3 contains 13 residues. The V gene lost 7 bases and the J gene lost 6 bases, with 13 bases spanning the gap. The CDR3 here is CASTPRGGQPQHF. As DNA, the CDR3 is TGTGCCAGCACACCCCGGGGCGGTCAGCCCCAGCATTTT.

This clonotype was observed a few times. A clone one base away is much larger, so this may be a read error. The CDR3 spells CGARTGSDTEAFF. The CDR3 DNA is TGCGGCGCACGGACAGGGTCGGACACTGAAGCTTTCTTT. The chain is built from TRBV29-1 and TRBJ1-1; 8 bases align to TRBD1. The length of the CDR3 is 13 residues. The germline CDR1 and CDR2 sequences are SQVTM and ANQGSEA.

This clonotype has just one count. It may be a read error: a sequence one base away is much more abundant. The gene calls are TRBV4-1 and TRBJ1-2; D might be TRBD1 (6 bases). The CDR3 has 14 residues. Trimming removed 7 bases from V and 4 bases from J, with 16 bases in between. The germline V gene has CDR1 MGHRA and CDR2 YSYEKL. The chain's CDR3 is CASNQRGTAYGYTF. In DNA, the CDR3 is TGCGCCAGCAACCAGAGGGGGACGGCCTATGGCTACACCTTC.

CDR3 protein: CASSAGPGTDTQYF. CDR3 bases: TGTGCCAGCTCAGCGGGACCAGGCACAGATACGCAGTATTTT. V usage is TRBV18 and J usage is TRBJ2-3, with D perhaps TRBD2 (6 bases). This CDR3 has 14 residues. Germline-derived CDR1 and CDR2 are KGHSH and LQKENI. The V gene lost 5 bases and the J gene lost 1 base, with 10 bases spanning the gap.

This clonotype has more than one count but fewer than ten. The genes are TRBV28 and TRBJ2-2; 7 nucleotides align to TRBD2. This CDR3 contains 13 residues. After removal of 8 bases from V and 3 bases from J, the junction contained 3 bases not matched to a gene. The germline gives CDR1 MDHEN, CDR2 SYDVKM. This chain's CDR3 is CASGRGDTGELFF. The DNA for the CDR3 is TGTGCCAGCGGTCGGGGGGACACCGGGGAGCTGTTTTTT.

Comments on this clonotype: This may be a read error, as it is one base from a much larger clone. The chain links TRBV5-4 to TRBJ2-1; tentatively, D is TRBD2 (6 bases). Trimming pared 0 bases from V and 6 bases from J, leaving 13 bases between. Germline-derived CDR1 and CDR2 are SGHNT and YYREEE (reference sequence). The CDR3 runs 15 residues. CDR3 in amino acids: CASSLVAAAANEQFF. The CDR3 DNA follows: TGTGCCAGCAGCTTGGTAGCGGCCGCTGCCAATGAGCAGTTCTTC. Together with reference TRBV5-4 and TRBJ2-1, the CDR3 gives the full variable domain: ETGVTQSPTHLIKTRGQQVTLRCSSQSGHNTVSWYQQALGQGPQFIFQYYREEENGRGNFPPRFSGLQFPNYSSELNVNALELDDSALYLCASSLVAAAANEQFFGPGTRLTVL.